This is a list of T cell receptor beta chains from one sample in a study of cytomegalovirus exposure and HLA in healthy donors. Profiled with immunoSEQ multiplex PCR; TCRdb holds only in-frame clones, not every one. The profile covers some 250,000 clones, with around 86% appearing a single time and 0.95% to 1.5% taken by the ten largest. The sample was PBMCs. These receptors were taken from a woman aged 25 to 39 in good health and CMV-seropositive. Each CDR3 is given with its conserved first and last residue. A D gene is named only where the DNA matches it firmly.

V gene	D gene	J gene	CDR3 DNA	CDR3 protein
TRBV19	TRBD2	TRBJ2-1	TGTGCCAGTAGTACTCCCGGACTAGCGGGAGTCTATGAGCAGTTCTTC	CASSTPGLAGVYEQFF
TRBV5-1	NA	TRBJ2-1	TGCGCCAGCAGCTGGAGGGACAGCTACAATGAGCAGTTCTTC	CASSWRDSYNEQFF
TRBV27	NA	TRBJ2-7	TGTGCCAGCAGTCACTCCTACGAGCAGTACTTC	CASSHSYEQYF
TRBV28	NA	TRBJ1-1	TGTGCCAGCAGTTTAATGGGGGCAGGGGTGGGCACTGAAGCTTTCTTT	CASSLMGAGVGTEAFF
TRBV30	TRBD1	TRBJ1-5	TGTGCCTGGAGTGCTACAGGGGCCCTGGATCAGCCCCAGCATTTT	CAWSATGALDQPQHF
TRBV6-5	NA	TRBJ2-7	TGTGCCAGCAGTTACTCGAGAGGTACCTACGAGCAGTACTTC	CASSYSRGTYEQYF
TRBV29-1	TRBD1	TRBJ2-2	TGCAGCGTCCCAGAAGGGTCGCAGGGGGCAACCGGGGAGCTGTTTTTT	CSVPEGSQGATGELFF
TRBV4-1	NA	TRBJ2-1	TGCGCCAGCAGCCAAGAGGAGCGGGTCGTTGAGCAGTTCTTC	CASSQEERVVEQFF
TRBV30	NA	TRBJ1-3	TGTGCCTGGAAATGGACAGCCTCTGGAAACACCATATATTTT	CAWKWTASGNTIYF
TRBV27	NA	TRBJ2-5	TGTGCCAGCCCTCTCGAGGGGGGGCCCATCCAAGAGACCCAGTACTTC	CASPLEGGPIQETQYF
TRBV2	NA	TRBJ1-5	TGTGCCAGCAGTGCTATCCGACAGGGCAATCAGCCCCAGCATTTT	CASSAIRQGNQPQHF
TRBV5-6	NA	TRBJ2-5	TGTGCCAGCAGCCTGCAGACTAGTACGAAGACCCAGTACTTC	CASSLQTSTKTQYF
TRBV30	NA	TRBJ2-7	TGTGCCTGGAGTTTAATAGCGCGGACCTACGAGCAGTACTTC	CAWSLIARTYEQYF
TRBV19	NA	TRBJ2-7	TGTGCCAGTTCCAAGCACCTCAACGGGTACGAGCAGTACTTC	CASSKHLNGYEQYF